This TCR beta chain was documented in a study of human versus mouse CDR3 diversity and MHC coevolution. This table comes from immunoSEQ multiplex PCR, and its TCRdb copy is limited to in-frame clones, with some not included. This sample has more than 60,000 clones, with approximately 90% found just once. The ends lost 9 bases at V and 8 bases at J; junction bases unmatched: 3. This CDR3 region has 12 residues. Germline CDR1 and CDR2: MNHEY and SMNVEV (reference sequence). The genes are TRBV27 and TRBJ1-6; 8 bases line up with TRBD1. The sequencing sample was made of naive CD4+ T cells from blood. Subset here: CD45RO-negative CD62L-positive naive CD4 T cells. This sequence was found in a person aged 25 to 69 in good health. The CDR3 loop is CASQDRDSPLHF. The CDR3 nucleotides read TGTGCCAGTCAGGACAGGGATTCACCCCTCCACTTT.